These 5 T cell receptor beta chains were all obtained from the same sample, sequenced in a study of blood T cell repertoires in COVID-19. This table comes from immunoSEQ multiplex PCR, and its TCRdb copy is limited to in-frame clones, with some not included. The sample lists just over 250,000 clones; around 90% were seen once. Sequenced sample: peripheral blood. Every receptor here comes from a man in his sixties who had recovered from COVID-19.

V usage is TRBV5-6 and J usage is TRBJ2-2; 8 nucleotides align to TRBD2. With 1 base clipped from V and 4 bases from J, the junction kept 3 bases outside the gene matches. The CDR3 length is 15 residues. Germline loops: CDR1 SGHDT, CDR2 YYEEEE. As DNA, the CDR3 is TGTGCCAGCAGCTTGCTCCTAGCGGGCACCGGGGAGCTGTTTTTT. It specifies CASSLLLAGTGELFF. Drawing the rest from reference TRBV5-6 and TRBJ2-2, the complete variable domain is DAGVTQSPTHLIKTRGQQVTLRCSPKSGHDTVSWYQQALGQGPQFIFQYYEEEERQRGNFPDRFSGHQFPNYSSELNVNALLLGDSALYLCASSLLLAGTGELFFGEGSRLTVL.

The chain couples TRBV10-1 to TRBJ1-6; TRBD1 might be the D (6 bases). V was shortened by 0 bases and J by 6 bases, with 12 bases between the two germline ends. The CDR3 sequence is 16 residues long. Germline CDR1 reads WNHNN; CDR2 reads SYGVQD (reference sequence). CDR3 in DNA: TGCGCCAGCAGTGAGTCGGGGGGGCGGGCTAATTCACCCCTCCACTTT. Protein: CASSESGGRANSPLHF.

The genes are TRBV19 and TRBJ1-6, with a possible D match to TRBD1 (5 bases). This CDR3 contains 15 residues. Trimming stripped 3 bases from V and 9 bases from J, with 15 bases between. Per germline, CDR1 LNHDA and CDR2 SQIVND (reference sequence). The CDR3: CASSIVGEGSSPLHF. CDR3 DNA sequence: TGTGCCAGTAGTATCGTGGGGGAGGGGAGTTCACCCCTCCACTTT. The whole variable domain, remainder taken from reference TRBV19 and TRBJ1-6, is DGGITQSPKYLFRKEGQNVTLSCEQNLNHDAMYWYRQDPGQGLRLIYYSQIVNDFQKGDIAEGYSVSREKKESFPLTVTSAQKNPTAFYLCASSIVGEGSSPLHFGNGTRLTVT.

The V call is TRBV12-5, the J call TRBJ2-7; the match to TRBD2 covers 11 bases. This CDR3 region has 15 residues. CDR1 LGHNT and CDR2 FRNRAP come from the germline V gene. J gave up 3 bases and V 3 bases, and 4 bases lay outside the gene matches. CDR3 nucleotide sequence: TGTGCTAGTGGTTTCCTACTAGCGGGGGACTACGAGCAGTACTTC. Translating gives CASGFLLAGDYEQYF.

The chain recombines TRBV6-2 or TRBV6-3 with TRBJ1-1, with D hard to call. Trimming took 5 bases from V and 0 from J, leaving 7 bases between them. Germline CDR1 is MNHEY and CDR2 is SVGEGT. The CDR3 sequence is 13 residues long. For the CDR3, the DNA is TGTGCCAGCAGTCAATCAGTGAACACTGAAGCTTTCTTT. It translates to CASSQSVNTEAFF.